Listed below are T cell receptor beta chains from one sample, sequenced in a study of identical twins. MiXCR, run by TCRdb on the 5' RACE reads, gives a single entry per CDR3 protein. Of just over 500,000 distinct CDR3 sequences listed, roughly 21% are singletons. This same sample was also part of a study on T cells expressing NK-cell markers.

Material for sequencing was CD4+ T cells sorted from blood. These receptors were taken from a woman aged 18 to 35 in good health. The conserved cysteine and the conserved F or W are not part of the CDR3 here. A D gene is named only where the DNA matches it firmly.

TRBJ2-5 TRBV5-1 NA ASSLARAGGETQY
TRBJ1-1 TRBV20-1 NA SATYRAMNTEAF
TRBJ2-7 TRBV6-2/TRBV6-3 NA ASSGIGRRSYEQY
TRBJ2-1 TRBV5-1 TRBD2 ASSLTGTNPYNEQF
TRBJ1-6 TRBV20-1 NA SARQGPYNSPLH
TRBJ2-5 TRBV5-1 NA ASSLGWSGRYQETQY
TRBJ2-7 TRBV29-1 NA SVRLGAGGPYEQY
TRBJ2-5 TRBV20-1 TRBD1 SARGQVQETQY
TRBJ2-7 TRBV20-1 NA SARERRARHEQY
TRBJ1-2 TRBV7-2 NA ASSLGPGFGGYT
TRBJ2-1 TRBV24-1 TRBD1 ATSETGTGNNEQF
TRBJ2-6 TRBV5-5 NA ASSSLGGGVNVLT
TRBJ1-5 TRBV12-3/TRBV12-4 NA ASSFGEDQPQH
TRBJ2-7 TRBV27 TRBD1 ASSHDRVHEQY
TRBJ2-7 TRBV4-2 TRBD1 ASSQDPRTGFLYEQY
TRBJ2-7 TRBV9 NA ASSYTSYEQY
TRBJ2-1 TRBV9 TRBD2 ASSEGLAGRDEQF
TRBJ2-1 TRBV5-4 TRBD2 ASSLGSGGANYNEQF
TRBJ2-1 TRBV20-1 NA SVVGGFSYNEQF
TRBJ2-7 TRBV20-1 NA SARVVGTGSYEQY
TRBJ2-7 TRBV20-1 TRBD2 SARGVASGRLEEQY
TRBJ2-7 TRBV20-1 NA SAREGRRTYEQY
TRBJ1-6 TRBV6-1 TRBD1 ASRPGTGSSYNSPLH
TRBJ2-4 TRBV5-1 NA ASSKTGRDIQY
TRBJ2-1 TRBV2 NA ASFTGNNNEQF
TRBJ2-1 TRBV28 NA ASSLGGVDLHEQF
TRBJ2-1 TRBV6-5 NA ASSYRSADGEQF
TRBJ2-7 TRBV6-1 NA ASTTSGGLRYEQY
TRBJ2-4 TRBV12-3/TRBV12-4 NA ASSIQTGDIQY
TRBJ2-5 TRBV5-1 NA ASSLRTPQETQY
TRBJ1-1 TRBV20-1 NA SASPGYGPRNTEAF